The entry below describes one TCR beta chain. With 4 bases clipped from V and 8 bases from J, the junction kept 9 bases outside the gene matches. Germline V lookup: CDR1 KGHDR, CDR2 SFDVKD. The CDR3 is 14 amino acids. This specimen comes from a study of blood T cell repertoires in COVID-19. Looking at the study overall: T cells, B-cell-depleted T cells, or PBMCs supplied cDNA or gDNA.

In the original processing: How many nucleated cells were present was estimated from reference gene primer amplification. Assay: immunoSEQ multiplex PCR; the TCRdb copy retains only in-frame clones and omits some. Clone size and the V and J calls come from that table; the DNA yielded D and trimming. The sample holds about 210,000 clones, 84% seen once. The chain links TRBV24-1 to TRBJ1-2, with TRBD1 matching 7 bases. What was sequenced was peripheral blood. This clonotype was sampled from a man aged 50 to 59 with active or convalescent COVID-19. For the CDR3, the DNA is TGTGCCACCAGTGACCCGACAGGGTCGGGAGGCTACACCTTC. Translation gives CATSDPTGSGGYTF.